This T cell receptor beta chain came from a study of T cells in localized non-small cell lung cancer. Study results and limitations: A median of roughly 55 of the top 100 tumor clones appeared in adjacent lung, which was paired and uninvolved.

Germline V gene sequence: CDR1 DFQATT, CDR2 SNEGSKA (reference sequence). CDR3 size: 11 residues. With 6 bases removed from V and 8 bases from J, the gap between germline ends came to 13 bases. In its sample, this clone was seen a few times. Its antigen is still unknown. Measured with immunoSEQ multiplex PCR; TCRdb has only the in-frame clones, and not every one. The table includes 72,000 or so clones, 84% detected once. J is TRBJ1-2 and V is TRBV20-1; D not resolved. This TCR was sampled from a female donor older than 55 with stage I lung adenocarcinoma. Sequencing used peripheral blood, obtained before any cancer treatment. The CDR3 DNA is TGCAGTGCCCACCATACGGGCGGCTACACCTTC. Its protein is CSAHHTGGYTF.